The rows below give T cell receptor beta chains drawn from one sample of a study of cytomegalovirus exposure and HLA in healthy donors. Sequencing was performed with immunoSEQ multiplex PCR; in TCRdb, only in-frame clones are kept and a portion is missing. This table holds over 150,000 clones, approximately 80% found once. Sequencing was carried out using PBMCs. All receptors derive from a man between 18 and 35 years old in good health and CMV-seronegative. Both conserved end residues are part of each CDR3. The D gene is left open where the match is weak.

CDR3: CASSLTGGFGYTF; D: TRBD1; V: TRBV6-5; J: TRBJ1-2
CDR3: CASSYSGTGDSPLHF; D: TRBD1; V: TRBV6-5; J: TRBJ1-6
CDR3: CASSPSTGELFF; D: -; V: TRBV7-2; J: TRBJ2-2
CDR3: CASSEFGGNDGYTF; D: -; V: TRBV25-1; J: TRBJ1-2
CDR3: CASSLLGQSEQYF; D: -; V: TRBV7-3; J: TRBJ2-7
CDR3: CASSTGTRGRSYNEQFF; D: -; V: TRBV5-1; J: TRBJ2-1
CDR3: CASSYSNRGRADTQYF; D: TRBD1; V: TRBV6-5; J: TRBJ2-3
CDR3: CAIEGQNYGYTF; D: -; V: TRBV6-6; J: TRBJ1-2
CDR3: CASSDSMVGPAEAFF; D: -; V: TRBV2; J: TRBJ1-1
CDR3: CASSLAGAGDLEQYF; D: TRBD2; V: TRBV7-9; J: TRBJ2-7
CDR3: CASTYSREGREKLFF; D: -; V: TRBV6-6; J: TRBJ1-4
CDR3: CAWKITSAGSYEQYF; D: TRBD2; V: TRBV30; J: TRBJ2-7
CDR3: CASSEVYQGSNTGELFF; D: -; V: TRBV25-1; J: TRBJ2-2
CDR3: CASSYGQGAVKDTQYF; D: TRBD1; V: TRBV6-5; J: TRBJ2-3
CDR3: CASSPQTGMNTEAFF; D: TRBD1; V: TRBV7-9; J: TRBJ1-1
CDR3: CASSRTGGNQPQHF; D: TRBD1; V: TRBV19; J: TRBJ1-5
CDR3: CASSLSSGGGSEQYF; D: TRBD2; V: TRBV4-2; J: TRBJ2-7
CDR3: CASSFDRNTEAFF; D: -; V: TRBV5-4; J: TRBJ1-1
CDR3: CASSLALNTEAFF; D: -; V: TRBV5-1; J: TRBJ1-1
CDR3: CASRDRTATNEKLFF; D: -; V: TRBV6-5; J: TRBJ1-4
CDR3: CASSPRTALNTEAFF; D: -; V: TRBV18; J: TRBJ1-1
CDR3: CAGSFTDMNTEAFF; D: -; V: TRBV6-6; J: TRBJ1-1
CDR3: CASSTYQTSASTGELFF; D: TRBD2; V: TRBV19; J: TRBJ2-2
CDR3: CSGRDSLDYEQYF; D: TRBD1; V: TRBV29-1; J: TRBJ2-7